Listed here are 17 T cell receptor beta chains from one sample, sequenced in a study of T-cell reconstitution after alpha-beta-depleted transplantation in children. TCRbeta library construction was performed incorporating unique molecular identifiers. Each CDR3 protein gets one entry after TCRdb re-called the PCR reads with MiXCR. The sample carries approximately 150,000 distinct CDR3 sequences, 8.8% recorded once. This specimen was PBMCs, mostly from graft donor cells, taken 180 days after TCRalphabeta/CD19-depleted stem cell transplant. The origin of the receptors is a female patient aged 2-9 years who had a stem cell transplant for congenital amegakaryocytic thrombocytopenia, so the T cells may come from the graft donor.

There are a few counts of this clonotype. V and J are TRBV7-2 and TRBJ1-1; D is ambiguous. CDR3 length: 16 amino acids. The V gene lost 0 bases and the J gene lost 5 bases, with 16 bases spanning the gap. CDR1 is SGHTA and CDR2 is FQGNSA in the germline V gene. The CDR3 nucleotides read TGTGCCAGCAGCTTAGCGCTTATTGACGCCGGGACTGAAGCTTTCTTT. Amino acids: CASSLALIDAGTEAFF.

This clonotype was observed a few times. The genes are TRBV4-3 and TRBJ2-3; 8 bases agree with TRBD2. Germline trimming cut 2 bases from V and 7 bases from J; bases unmatched to any gene: 11. The CDR3 is made up of 16 amino acids. Germline V gene lookup returns CDR1 LGHNA and CDR2 YSLEER. The CDR3 region has the DNA TGCGCCAGCAGCCAATCGAGCGGGAGAAGGACAAATACGCAGTATTTT. The encoded protein is CASSQSSGRRTNTQYF.

This clonotype was recorded at least ten times. This sequence joins TRBV7-8 and TRBJ2-2, with 8 bases fitting TRBD2. The CDR3 consists of 17 residues. After removal of 1 base from V and 4 bases from J, the junction contained 8 bases not matched to a gene. Germline-derived CDR1 and CDR2 are SGHVS and FQNEAQ. The CDR3 sequence is CASSLVILAEVTGELFF. The CDR3 region has the DNA TGTGCCAGCAGCTTAGTGATACTAGCGGAAGTCACCGGGGAGCTGTTTTTT.

This clonotype was seen repeatedly, ten times or more. This sequence joins TRBV12-3 or TRBV12-4 and TRBJ1-5, with D unresolved. CDR3 length: 16 amino acids. Deletions cut 2 bases from V and 0 bases from J, with 11 bases between. This CDR3 is CASSLMGFFSNQPQHF. CDR3 nucleotide sequence: TGTGCCAGCAGTTTAATGGGCTTTTTTAGCAATCAGCCCCAGCATTTT.

This clonotype occurred many times. The rearrangement joins TRBV5-1 to TRBJ2-2; 7 nucleotides align to TRBD1. Germline assignment: CDR1 SGHRS and CDR2 YFSETQ. The CDR3 length is 16 residues. The V and J ends lost 4 bases and 4 bases, in that order; junction bases with no gene match: 10. For the CDR3, the DNA is TGCGCCAGCAGCCGGCCCAGAGACAGGGCCACCGGGGAGCTGTTTTTT. Its protein is CASSRPRDRATGELFF.

This clonotype was counted a few times. This chain's CDR3 is CSVGRGAEAFF. CDR3 sequence (DNA): TGCAGCGTTGGTCGGGGCGCTGAAGCTTTCTTT. The chain is built from TRBV29-1 and TRBJ1-1, with a tentative D call TRBD1 (5 bases). V gave up 4 bases and J gave up 6 bases, with 9 bases separating them. Germline-derived CDR1 and CDR2 are SQVTM and ANQGSEA. CDR3 length: 11 residues.

V usage is TRBV6-2 or TRBV6-3 and J usage is TRBJ2-1; 9 bases are a match to TRBD1. The V and J ends lost 4 bases and 9 bases, in that order; junction bases with no gene match: 10. CDR3 length equals 15 residues. Germline CDR1 MNHEY, CDR2 SVGEGT. The CDR3 loop is CASSSPGTGLSEQFF. CDR3 nucleotide sequence: TGTGCCAGCAGTTCCCCCGGGACAGGGCTAAGTGAGCAGTTCTTC.

There are a few counts of this clonotype. The V call is TRBV28, the J call TRBJ2-2; D perhaps matches TRBD1 (6 bases). Per the germline V gene, CDR1 is MDHEN and CDR2 is SYDVKM. This CDR3 contains 16 residues. Trimming removed 5 bases from V and 2 bases from J, with 15 bases in between. The CDR3 nucleotides are TGTGCCAGCAGTACCCCGGGACACTCCAACACCGGGGAGCTGTTTTTT. This encodes CASSTPGHSNTGELFF.

The chain uses TRBV5-1 and TRBJ1-4; D gene ambiguous. CDR1 and CDR2 from the germline V gene are SGHRS and YFSETQ. The CDR3 has 12 amino acids. The germline V and J ends were trimmed by 4 bases and 8 bases, with 9 bases remaining between them. CDR3 loop: CASSAEGEKLFF. Written as DNA, the CDR3 is TGCGCCAGCAGCGCCGAAGGGGAAAAACTGTTTTTT.

This clonotype was seen at least ten times. J is TRBJ2-7 and V is TRBV3-1, with D tentatively TRBD1 (6 bases). V shed 1 base and J shed 0 bases, with 16 bases lying between them. Germline V gives CDR1 LGHDT, CDR2 YNNKEL (reference sequence). This CDR3 has 17 residues. CDR3 nucleotides: TGTGCCAGCAGCCAAGCCCGTAACCGGGACAACTCCTACGAGCAGTACTTC. Amino acid sequence: CASSQARNRDNSYEQYF.

The table lists this clonotype with many counts. The V gene is TRBV28, the J gene TRBJ2-3; D is uncertain. The CDR3 covers 11 residues. V lost 10 bases and J lost 6, with 11 bases in between. CDR1 is MDHEN, CDR2 SYDVKM, per germline. CDR3 sequence reads: CAIQRADTQYF. The CDR3, as DNA: TGTGCCATACAGAGAGCCGATACGCAGTATTTT.

In its sample, this clonotype was seen a few times. The CDR3 here is CSVAGQGQWEQYF. DNA for the CDR3: TGCAGTGTAGCGGGACAGGGACAATGGGAGCAGTACTTC. The V gene is TRBV20-1, the J gene TRBJ2-7; D is possibly TRBD1 (9 bases). V lost 7 bases, J lost 7 bases, and 20 bases lay in between. Germline values: CDR1 DFQATT, CDR2 SNEGSKA (reference sequence). The CDR3 has 13 residues.

There are a few counts of this clonotype. The V call is TRBV5-5, the J call TRBJ2-7, with 7 bases aligning to TRBD2. The CDR3 has 14 amino acids. The junction had 3 bases not matched to a gene; V was cut back by 0 bases and J by 3 bases. Germline V lookup: CDR1 SGHKS, CDR2 YYEKEE (reference sequence). CDR3 DNA: TGTGCCAGCAGCTTGGGTCTAGCGGACTACGAGCAGTACTTC. Its translation: CASSLGLADYEQYF.

The chain uses TRBV5-5 and TRBJ2-7; 11 nucleotides match TRBD2. Germline CDR1 and CDR2: SGHKS and YYEKEE (reference sequence). This CDR3 is 18 amino acids long. After removal of 2 bases from V and 2 bases from J, the junction contained 12 bases not matched to a gene. Here the CDR3 DNA reads TGTGCCAGCAGCTTCACAGACGCTAGCGGGGGGTATCCCTACGAGCAGTACTTC. Amino acid sequence: CASSFTDASGGYPYEQYF.

This clonotype was counted many times. The chain links TRBV10-3 to TRBJ2-3, with 16 bases aligning to TRBD2. Germline-derived CDR1 and CDR2 are ENHRY and SYGVKD. There are 18 residues in the CDR3. Unmatched junction bases numbered 12, after V lost 6 bases and J lost 6 bases. CDR3 coding DNA: TGTGCCATCAGAGAAACCGGGACTAGCGGGGGGGCAGGTGATACGCAGTATTTT. It specifies CAIRETGTSGGAGDTQYF.

This clonotype was observed a few times. The chain uses TRBV7-2 and TRBJ2-5, with unresolved D. Per germline, CDR1 SGHTA and CDR2 FQGNSA. V was trimmed by 0 bases and J by 1 base, leaving 6 bases between them. This CDR3 has 14 amino acids. The DNA of the CDR3 is TGTGCCAGCAGCTTAGCACAGCTCCAAGAGACCCAGTACTTC. Translated: CASSLAQLQETQYF.

The chain recombines TRBV20-1 with TRBJ1-1, with D possibly TRBD1 on 5 matching bases. CDR1 DFQATT and CDR2 SNEGSKA come from the germline V gene (reference sequence). V was clipped by 3 bases and J by 1 base, with 9 bases between them. The CDR3 consists of 13 residues. The CDR3 DNA reads TGCAGTGCTAGGACAGCCAAGAACACTGAAGCTTTCTTT. As protein: CSARTAKNTEAFF.